Shown below are 27 T cell receptor beta chains from a single sample sequenced in a study of blood T cell repertoires in COVID-19 (TCRdb year 2020). The library was obtained by the immunoSEQ multiplex PCR assay. The table comes from immuneACCESS by way of TCRdb, which keeps in-frame sequences with V and J called. Part of the clones is missing from these tables; in studies checked, under half for an unresolved V gene and the rest for unknown reasons. The sample table contains 90,000 to 150,000 clones; only one count was recorded for more than 70% of them. 3.9% of the sample comes from the top ten. Sequencing input: peripheral blood. These TCRs come from a man aged 60 to 69 with acute or convalescent COVID-19.

The chain has TRBV6-5 and TRBJ2-5, with D possibly matching TRBD1 (6 bases). There are 14 residues in the CDR3. The V and J ends lost 1 base and 4 bases respectively, with 10 bases between them. Germline values: CDR1 MNHEY, CDR2 SVGAGI. The CDR3, as DNA: TGTGCCAGCAGTTACTTGTCAGGGGCAGAGACCCAGTACTTC. Encoded protein: CASSYLSGAETQYF.

The chain carries TRBV10-3 and TRBJ1-4; D unclear. The CDR3 sequence is 13 residues long. Germline CDR1 reads ENHRY; CDR2 reads SYGVKD. Trimming pared 7 bases from V and 6 bases from J, leaving 12 bases between. In DNA form, the CDR3 reads TGTGCCATCACGTCCGGGTTAGATGAAAAACTGTTTTTT. Protein product: CAITSGLDEKLFF.

This chain joins TRBV18 and TRBJ1-5, with TRBD1 identical over 7 bases. The V segment lost 3 bases and the J segment 4 bases; nucleotides outside the gene matches: 6. This CDR3 region has 15 residues. The V gene's germline CDR1 is KGHSH and CDR2 LQKENI. The CDR3 DNA follows: TGTGCCAGCTCACCTGAAGGGGGCGAGAATCAGCCCCAGCATTTT. This codes for CASSPEGGENQPQHF.

The chain carries TRBV7-2 and TRBJ2-7, with 10 nucleotides matching TRBD1. This CDR3 spans 16 amino acids. The trim removed 10 bases at V and 2 bases at J, leaving 14 bases unmatched. Germline V lookup: CDR1 SGHTA, CDR2 FQGNSA. CDR3 in amino acids: CATTPPDRGRTYEQYF. Written as DNA, the CDR3 is TGTGCCACCACCCCCCCCGACAGGGGGCGTACCTACGAGCAGTACTTC.

For this clone: Its ends do not fully match the called genes, so a read error is possible. V and J are TRBV10-3 and TRBJ1-6; D ambiguous. This CDR3 has 15 amino acids. Germline loops: CDR1 ENHRY, CDR2 SYGVKD. CDR3 region: CAISESVPYNSPLHF. As DNA, the CDR3 is TGTGCCATCAGTGAGTCAGTCCCCTACAATTCACCCCTCCACTTT.

CDR3 protein: CASSTPRPGTSGYNEQFF. The CDR3 coding sequence is TGTGCCAGCAGCACTCCAAGACCCGGGACTAGCGGATACAATGAGCAGTTCTTC. The V call is TRBV9, the J call TRBJ2-1; TRBD2 agrees at 11 bases. Germline V gene lookup returns CDR1 SGDLS and CDR2 YYNGEE. The CDR3 is 18 residues long. With V trimmed by 4 bases and J by 4 bases, 13 bases remained unmatched.

The chain couples TRBV10-1 to TRBJ2-1, with 7 bases lining up with TRBD1. The CDR3 totals 15 residues. The trim removed 4 bases at V and 0 bases at J, leaving 3 bases unmatched. Germline V CDR1 and CDR2: WNHNN, SYGVQD (reference sequence). CDR3 sequence: CASSGTGVSYNEQFF. The CDR3 DNA reads as TGCGCCAGCAGTGGAACAGGGGTCTCCTACAATGAGCAGTTCTTC.

This sequence joins TRBV18 and TRBJ2-7; TRBD2 matches at 13 bases. The CDR3 runs 13 residues. The V gene's germline CDR1 is KGHSH and CDR2 LQKENI. V gave up 3 bases and J gave up 7 bases; unmatched junction bases: 0. The CDR3 DNA follows: TGTGCCAGCTCACCGGGACTAGCGGGAGAGCAGTACTTC. Its translation is CASSPGLAGEQYF.

This clone was detected only once. CDR3 bases: TGTGCCAGCAGCGAGGACAGTTCCTCCTACAATGAGCAGTTCTTC. Translating gives CASSEDSSSYNEQFF. V usage is TRBV7-3 and J usage is TRBJ2-1; TRBD1 is a possible D gene (6 bases). V lost 5 bases and J 0 bases, leaving 11 bases between the germline ends. The CDR3 extends over 15 amino acids. In germline, CDR1 is SGHTA, CDR2 FQGTGA.

The rearrangement links TRBV28 to TRBJ1-5; 10 nucleotides match TRBD1. The V and J ends lost 7 bases and 4 bases, in that order; junction bases with no gene match: 7. CDR3 length: 15 amino acids. CDR1 and CDR2 from the germline V gene are MDHEN and SYDVKM. The CDR3 DNA reads TGTGCCAGCAAAACGGGACAGGGGTGGAATCAGCCCCAGCATTTT. It is translated as CASKTGQGWNQPQHF.

This chain joins TRBV9 and TRBJ2-1, with 11 positions matching TRBD2. The CDR3 contains 16 residues. Germline CDR1 and CDR2: SGDLS and YYNGEE. The V gene end was trimmed by 0 bases and the J gene end by 8 bases; junction bases not matched to a gene: 7. The CDR3 region is CASSVAWTGLADEQFF. Written as DNA, the CDR3 is TGTGCCAGCAGCGTAGCTTGGACGGGACTAGCGGATGAGCAGTTCTTC. Full variable domain (outside the CDR3, taken from reference TRBV9 and TRBJ2-1): DSGVTQTPKHLITATGQRVTLRCSPRSGDLSVYWYQQSLDQGLQFLIQYYNGEERAKGNILERFSAQQFPDLHSELNLSSLELGDSALYFCASSVAWTGLADEQFFGPGTRLTVL.

The chain has TRBV28 and TRBJ1-2; D remains unclear. The CDR3 extends over 15 amino acids. The germline V gene encodes CDR1 MDHEN and CDR2 SYDVKM. Trimming pared 6 bases from V and 6 bases from J, leaving 20 bases between. The CDR3 sequence is CASRVSGFRPNGYTF. The CDR3 DNA reads as TGTGCCAGCAGGGTTTCGGGGTTCCGGCCCAATGGCTACACCTTC.

This chain links TRBV9 with TRBJ2-7; TRBD2 might be the D (6 bases). The CDR3 length is 14 residues. Germline loops: CDR1 SGDLS, CDR2 YYNGEE. The V end lost 0 bases, the J end lost 5 bases, and 12 bases lay between the germline ends. DNA of the CDR3: TGTGCCAGCAGCGTAGCGGGGGACGGCGACGAGCAGTACTTC. Its protein product is CASSVAGDGDEQYF.

This chain uses TRBV7-2 with TRBJ1-4; D unresolved. With 2 bases removed from V and 6 bases from J, the gap between germline ends came to 10 bases. This CDR3 is 14 amino acids long. Per the germline V gene, CDR1 is SGHTA and CDR2 is FQGNSA. The CDR3 reads CASSLRSGDEKLFF. DNA for the CDR3: TGTGCCAGCAGCTTACGCAGCGGTGATGAAAAACTGTTTTTT.

This clone was observed once. V is TRBV19 and J is TRBJ2-2; 9 nucleotides match TRBD1. The CDR3 sequence is 16 residues long. CDR1 LNHDA and CDR2 SQIVND come from the germline V gene (reference sequence). Germline trimming cut 6 bases from V and 3 bases from J; bases unmatched to any gene: 8. CDR3 nucleotide sequence: TGTGCCAGTAGGCCGTGGGGACAGGGAGACACCGGGGAGCTGTTTTTT. Translating it yields CASRPWGQGDTGELFF. The complete variable domain, with remaining parts taken from reference TRBV19 and TRBJ2-2, reads DGGITQSPKYLFRKEGQNVTLSCEQNLNHDAMYWYRQDPGQGLRLIYYSQIVNDFQKGDIAEGYSVSREKKESFPLTVTSAQKNPTAFYLCASRPWGQGDTGELFFGEGSRLTVL.

This rearrangement joins TRBV3-1 (or the pseudogene TRBV3-2) to TRBJ2-2; tentatively, D is TRBD2 (5 bases). V was clipped by 0 bases and J by 7 bases, with 12 bases between them. CDR1 is LGHDT, CDR2 YNNKEL, per germline (reference sequence). There are 15 residues in the CDR3. CDR3 protein: CASSQDATSYGELFF. CDR3 bases: TGTGCCAGCAGCCAAGACGCTACTAGTTACGGGGAGCTGTTTTTT.

This clone was seen a single time. The chain recombines TRBV24-1 with TRBJ1-2; 9 positions agree with TRBD1. This CDR3 spans 14 amino acids. Unmatched junction bases numbered 8, after V lost 4 bases and J lost 9 bases. Germline CDR1 and CDR2: KGHDR and SFDVKD. CDR3 coding DNA: TGTGCCACCAGTGACCCGGGACAGGGAGGGCGCTACACCTTC. Translated: CATSDPGQGGRYTF.

CDR3 region: CASSRGGDANTEAFF. The CDR3 DNA reads as TGTGCCAGCAGTCGAGGGGGGGACGCGAACACTGAAGCTTTCTTT. The rearrangement links TRBV28 to TRBJ1-1; D may be TRBD1 (6 bases). The CDR3 consists of 15 residues. Germline lookup yields CDR1 MDHEN and CDR2 SYDVKM. Between the trimmed V and J ends, which lost 5 bases and 1 base, there was a span of 14 bases.

The CDR3 here is CASSQGGGPILNEQFF. The CDR3 DNA reads TGTGCCAGCAGCCAGGGCGGGGGACCCATTTTGAATGAGCAGTTCTTC. V usage is TRBV11-3 and J usage is TRBJ2-1; 7 bases fit TRBD2. J lost 7 bases, V lost 5 bases, and 14 bases had no gene match. Looked up from germline, CDR1 is SGHNT and CDR2 is YENEEA. The CDR3 runs to 16 residues.

The chain uses TRBV3-1 (or the pseudogene TRBV3-2) and TRBJ2-1; TRBD2 matches 8 bases. There are 15 residues in the CDR3. Germline trimming cut 4 bases from V and 0 bases from J; bases unmatched to any gene: 2. CDR1 LGHDT and CDR2 YNNKEL come from the germline V gene (reference sequence). For the CDR3, the DNA is TGTGCCAGCAGCCCCGGGACTAGCTCCTACAATGAGCAGTTCTTC. It yields the protein CASSPGTSSYNEQFF.

Details on this clone: This CDR3 is also generated by other DNA sequences in the sample. The chain links TRBV28 to TRBJ2-7; 7 positions agree with TRBD2. After removal of 3 bases from V and 2 bases from J, the junction contained 4 bases not matched to a gene. CDR1 is MDHEN and CDR2 is SYDVKM in the germline V gene. CDR3 length equals 14 residues. CDR3 bases: TGTGCCAGCAGTTTGGGAGGGAGCCCCTACGAGCAGTACTTC. This gives the protein CASSLGGSPYEQYF.

This rearrangement joins TRBV7-2 to TRBJ2-5; tentatively, D is TRBD2 (6 bases). Germline V gives CDR1 SGHTA, CDR2 FQGNSA. Trimming cost V 5 bases and J 2 bases, with 9 bases left between them. The CDR3 loop spans 13 amino acids. The CDR3 bases are TGTGCCAGCAGCGGGACTGTACAAGAGACCCAGTACTTC. It is translated as CASSGTVQETQYF.

The CDR3 bases are TGTGCCAGCAGCGTAGGGGGACTAGCGGGAGAAGGAGAGACCCAGTACTTC. Translation: CASSVGGLAGEGETQYF. This chain links TRBV9 with TRBJ2-5; TRBD2 matches at 14 bases. Germline V lookup: CDR1 SGDLS, CDR2 YYNGEE. Trimming cost V 0 bases and J 4 bases; bases outside gene matches: 5. The CDR3 sequence is 17 residues long.

This rearrangement joins TRBV11-3 to TRBJ2-7; D gene ambiguous. This CDR3 comprises 14 residues. V lost 2 bases and J 0 bases, leaving 8 bases between the germline ends. Germline V CDR1 and CDR2: SGHNT, YENEEA. In DNA, the CDR3 is TGTGCCAGCAGCTTAAATCCATTCTCCTACGAGCAGTACTTC. Translated, it gives CASSLNPFSYEQYF.

The chain is built from TRBV6-6 and TRBJ1-2; D might be TRBD1 (5 bases). CDR3 length: 14 amino acids. Looked up from germline, CDR1 is MNHNY and CDR2 is SVGAGI (reference sequence). Deletions cut 1 base from V and 7 bases from J, with 13 bases between. The CDR3 reads CASSYFRDGGGYTF. DNA of the CDR3: TGTGCCAGCAGTTACTTTAGAGACGGGGGTGGCTACACCTTC.

This clone was counted once. The rearrangement uses TRBV11-3 and TRBJ2-1; 12 bases are a match to TRBD2. V was clipped by 5 bases and J by 7 bases; unmatched bases: 3. This CDR3 has 14 amino acids. From germline, CDR1 is SGHNT and CDR2 YENEEA. In DNA, the CDR3 is TGTGCCAGCAGCGAGACTAGCGGGAGTAATGAGCAGTTCTTC. Protein: CASSETSGSNEQFF.

The chain uses TRBV5-1 and TRBJ2-3; TRBD2 agrees at 8 bases. Germline V gene data show CDR1 as SGHRS and CDR2 as YFSETQ. The junction had 1 base not matched to a gene; V was cut back by 4 bases and J by 0 bases. This CDR3 is built from 14 residues. The DNA of the CDR3 is TGCGCCAGCAGCCGGGGGGGTAGCACAGATACGCAGTATTTT. It codes for CASSRGGSTDTQYF. The whole variable domain, filled in from reference TRBV5-1 and TRBJ2-3, reads KAGVTQTPRYLIKTRGQQVTLSCSPISGHRSVSWYQQTPGQGLQFLFEYFSETQRNKGNFPGRFSGRQFSNSRSEMNVSTLELGDSALYLCASSRGGSTDTQYFGPGTRLTVL.